Reported below is one T cell receptor (beta chain). This clone has just one count. There is no known antigen for this receptor. No much larger clone exists at a distance of one base, and base qualities are not known. The CDR3 sequence holds 15 residues, the cysteine and phenylalanine included. Kept here is only the CDR3 DNA, which spans 45 bases and is read in frame from base 1. Reading the germline V gene gives CDR1 SGDLS and CDR2 YYNGEE. V loses 2 bases of germline sequence and J loses 1 base, and the interval between the two ends is 11 bases. The data derive from a study of shared clonotypes between healthy human individuals (TCRdb year 2020). The study in broad terms: The cohort included three men and two women between 18 and 49 years of age. Blood TCR repertoires of five healthy adults were deeply sequenced to estimate repertoire size and the extent of clonotype sharing between individuals. For each donor, CD4 naive and CD4 memory were each run on three plates, CD8 naive on two plates, and CD8 memory on one plate. Leukapheresis yielded between about 0.85 and 10 billion PBMCs per donor. Libraries were prepared and TCR repertoires were sequenced by different laboratories using diverse techniques, in order to increase sequencing depth and limit assay-specific biases.

Using the deep immunoSEQ assay, TCR CDR3 regions were amplified from genomic DNA by multiplex PCR. For each cell subset, the extracted genomic DNA was distributed evenly across all wells of several immunoSEQ 96-well plates, and each plate served as one replicate. Each replicate PCR for sorted subsets received around 0.2 ug genomic DNA, equal to 28,000 or so T cell genomes. Purified libraries were measured with a Qubit 3.0 fluorometer, size-checked on a Bioanalyzer 2100, and measured again with the KAPA Library Quantification kit. Each immunoSEQ 96-well plate was sequenced on its own single-read 150-cycle Illumina NextSeq 550 flow cell. The study's processing was this. Because only junctional sequences without quality scores were contained in the immunoSEQ output, filtering matching that applied to full-length reads could not be performed. To assign V/J genes and CDR3, sequences were annotated using PyIR, a Python wrapper for IgBLAST v1.9, with IMGT germline references. Reads were removed for weak V/J assignments (E-value above 1e-6), missing CDR3, stop codons, out-of-frame junctions, or ambiguous translated residues. V3J clonotypes were defined by identical inferred V gene, J gene, and CDR3 amino acid sequence. Percentage overlap between repertoires was calculated by dividing the number of shared unique clonotypes by the size of the smaller repertoire. Repertoire richness was assessed with RTK rarefaction, the Chao1 estimator, and Recon v2.1 estimates of unobserved clonotypes. For all TCRbeta clonotypes obtained by the gDNA method from several donors, generation probabilities were computed with OLGA. TCRdb's version of the immuneACCESS table is confined to in-frame rearrangements and falls short of the full clone set. An unresolved V gene accounts for under half of the shortfall where checked; the remainder is of unknown origin. Clonal size and the V and J genes are those of that table, whereas D and trimming came from the DNA. The sample table records 850,000 to 1,200,000 clones; around 76% of these occur just once. Of the sample, 1.4% to 1.5% falls within the top ten clones.

What the research found in general, with its limitations: Because the study included a small number of donors, the genetic and exposure-history diversity represented was limited. Clonotypes shared by all four sorted-subset donors showed higher generation probabilities than non-shared clonotypes. Pairwise subsampling indicated that sequencing depth was expected to affect the degree of clonotype sharing among donors. When a handful of donors were compared, the shared fraction of clonotypes was around 5.1% for naive CD4, less than 4% for naive CD8, more than 2% for memory CD4, and 0.3% to 0.5% for memory CD8. Estimated clonotype richness was generally larger for naive than for memory subsets. Incomplete sequencing was indicated by rarefaction of sorted-subset datasets, despite the large sequencing depth. Sampling was limited to blood, and TCR repertoires in tissue likely differ from TCR repertoires in blood.

The donors were healthy, HIV-negative adults with no recently reported acute infections or vaccinations. Every donor was a Caucasian adult living in Nashville, Tennessee, USA. CD4+ T cells were enriched by magnetic negative selection, after which naive cells were positively selected on CD45RA and the negative fraction was taken as the memory subset. Blood was collected by leukapheresis, and PBMCs were isolated by Ficoll-Histopaque density gradient centrifugation and then cryopreserved in liquid nitrogen vapor phase. Purity and quantity of every magnetically sorted T cell population were checked by analytical flow cytometry. Each sorted fraction had its genomic DNA isolated and then quantified by UV absorbance on a Nanodrop 2000c.

Sequencing was carried out using memory CD4+ T cells sorted from blood. The sample's cell subset or site label, in plain terms: CD45RA-negative fraction. This sequence uses TRBV9 and TRBJ2-3; the D gene is perhaps TRBD1 or TRBD2, each of them matching over 5 bases. This clonotype was sampled from a man between 18 and 29 years old in good health. In nucleotides, the sequence is TGTGCCAGCAGCGTGGGGGTGGCCCGCACAGATACGCAGTATTTT. Its product reads: CASSVGVARTDTQYF.